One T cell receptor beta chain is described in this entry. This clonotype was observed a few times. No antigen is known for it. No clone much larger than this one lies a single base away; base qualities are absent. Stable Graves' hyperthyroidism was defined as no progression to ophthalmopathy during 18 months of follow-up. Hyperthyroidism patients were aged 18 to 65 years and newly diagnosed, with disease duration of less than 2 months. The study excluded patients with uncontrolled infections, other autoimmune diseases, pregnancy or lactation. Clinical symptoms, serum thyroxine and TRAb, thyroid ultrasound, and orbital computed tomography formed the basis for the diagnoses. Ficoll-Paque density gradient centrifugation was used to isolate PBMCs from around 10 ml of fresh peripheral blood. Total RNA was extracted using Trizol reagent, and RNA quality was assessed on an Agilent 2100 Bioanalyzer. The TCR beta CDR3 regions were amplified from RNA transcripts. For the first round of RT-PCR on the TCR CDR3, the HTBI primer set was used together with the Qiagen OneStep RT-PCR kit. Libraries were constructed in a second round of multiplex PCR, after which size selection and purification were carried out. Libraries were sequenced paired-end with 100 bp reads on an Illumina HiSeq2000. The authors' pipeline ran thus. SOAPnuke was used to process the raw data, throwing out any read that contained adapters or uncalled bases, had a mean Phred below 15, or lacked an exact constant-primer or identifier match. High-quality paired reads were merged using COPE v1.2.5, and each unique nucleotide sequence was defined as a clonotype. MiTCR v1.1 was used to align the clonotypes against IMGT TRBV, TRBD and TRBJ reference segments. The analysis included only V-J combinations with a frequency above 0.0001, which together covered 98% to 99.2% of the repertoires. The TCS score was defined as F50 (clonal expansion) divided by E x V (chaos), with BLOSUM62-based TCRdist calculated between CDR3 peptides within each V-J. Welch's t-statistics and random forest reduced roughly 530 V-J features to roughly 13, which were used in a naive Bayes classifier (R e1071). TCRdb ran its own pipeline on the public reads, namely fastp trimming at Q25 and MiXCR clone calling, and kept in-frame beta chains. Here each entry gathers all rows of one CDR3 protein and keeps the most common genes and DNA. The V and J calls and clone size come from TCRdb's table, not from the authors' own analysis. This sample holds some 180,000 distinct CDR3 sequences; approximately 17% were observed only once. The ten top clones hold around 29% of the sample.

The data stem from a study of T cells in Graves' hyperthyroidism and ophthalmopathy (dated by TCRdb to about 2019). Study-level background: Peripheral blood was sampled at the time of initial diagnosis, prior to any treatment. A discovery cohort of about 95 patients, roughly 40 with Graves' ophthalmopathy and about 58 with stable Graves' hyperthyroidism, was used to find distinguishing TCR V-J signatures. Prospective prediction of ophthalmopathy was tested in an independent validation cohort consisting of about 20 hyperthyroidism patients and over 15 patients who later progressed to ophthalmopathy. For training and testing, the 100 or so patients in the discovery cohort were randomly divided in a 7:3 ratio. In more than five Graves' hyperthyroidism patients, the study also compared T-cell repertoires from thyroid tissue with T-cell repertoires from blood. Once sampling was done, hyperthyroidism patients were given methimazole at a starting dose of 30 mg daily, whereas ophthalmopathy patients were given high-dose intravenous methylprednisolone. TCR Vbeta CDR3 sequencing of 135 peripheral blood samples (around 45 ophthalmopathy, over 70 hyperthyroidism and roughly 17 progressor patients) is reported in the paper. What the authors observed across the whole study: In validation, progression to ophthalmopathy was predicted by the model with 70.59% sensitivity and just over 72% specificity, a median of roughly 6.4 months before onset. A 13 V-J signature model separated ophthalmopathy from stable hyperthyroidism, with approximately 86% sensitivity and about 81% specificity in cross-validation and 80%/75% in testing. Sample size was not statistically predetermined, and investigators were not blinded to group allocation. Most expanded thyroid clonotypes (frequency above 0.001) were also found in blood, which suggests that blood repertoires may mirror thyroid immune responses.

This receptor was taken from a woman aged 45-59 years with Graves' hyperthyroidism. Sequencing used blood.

CDR3 region: CASSEALSISYEQYF. The nucleotide sequence reads as follows: TGTGCCAGCAGTGAAGCGTTGAGCATCTCCTACGAGCAGTACTTC. The chain is made from TRBV6-1 and TRBJ2-7, with no D gene named confidently. Sequences MNHNS (CDR1) and SASEGT (CDR2) are obtained from the germline V gene. Between the V and J ends, shortened by 0 bases and 0 bases respectively, the junction contains 9 bases. From the cysteine up to the phenylalanine, the CDR3 has a length of 15 residues. The entry retains the CDR3 DNA only, 45 bases that are in frame from base 1.